This T cell receptor beta chain was documented in a study of shared clonotypes between healthy human individuals. Naive CD8 isolation took CD45RO-negative cells positively selected for CCR7 and excluded terminally differentiated effector memory CD45RA+ cells. Germline loops: CDR1 SGHDT, CDR2 YYEEEE. J was trimmed by 2 bases and V by 4 bases; bases with no gene match: 7. The length of the CDR3 is 16 residues. The repertoire was sequenced with immunoSEQ multiplex PCR; TCRdb's copy has only in-frame clones and lacks some. The sample lists approximately 840,000 clones; 90% to 97% were seen once. Input material: naive CD8+ T cells sorted from blood. The chain has TRBV5-6 and TRBJ2-1; 9 bases align to TRBD2. The receptor was derived from a young man in good health. This CDR3 reads CASSPETSGPYNEQFF. The DNA of the CDR3 is TGTGCCAGCAGCCCAGAGACTAGCGGCCCCTACAATGAGCAGTTCTTC.